This entry is about one T cell receptor beta chain. Its target antigen remains unknown. It has no much larger one-base neighbor in the sample; base qualities were not kept. The data were obtained in a study of control samples from healthy donors and cancer patients (dated by TCRdb to the early 2020s). V is shortened by 1 base, J by 4 bases, and the region joining them spans 17 bases. The CDR3 covers 15 residues, taking in both the cysteine and the phenylalanine. Of all the DNA, just the CDR3 is kept, 45 bases in frame from base 1. Based on the germline V gene, the CDR1 and CDR2 sequences are SQVTM and ANQGSEA. Libraries were made using the immunoSEQ multiplex PCR assay. Imported from immuneACCESS, the table was reduced by TCRdb to in-frame sequences with V and J called. These copies leave out some clones; in studies compared against another copy, an unresolved V gene accounts for under half, and the cause of the remainder is not known. Within this sample are 350,000 to 450,000 clones, with 75% to 95% of them counted one time only. Over 5.5% of the sample is in the top ten clones.

The sequence links TRBV29-1 to TRBJ2-7, with TRBD2 tentatively as D gene (5 bases match). The sequence was obtained from a man between 35 and 55 years old with head and neck cancer. Sequencing was done on a sample of PBMCs. This receptor has the CDR3 CSVEGAPGGIYEQYF. DNA sequence: TGCAGCGTTGAAGGGGCTCCCGGAGGAATTTACGAGCAGTACTTC.